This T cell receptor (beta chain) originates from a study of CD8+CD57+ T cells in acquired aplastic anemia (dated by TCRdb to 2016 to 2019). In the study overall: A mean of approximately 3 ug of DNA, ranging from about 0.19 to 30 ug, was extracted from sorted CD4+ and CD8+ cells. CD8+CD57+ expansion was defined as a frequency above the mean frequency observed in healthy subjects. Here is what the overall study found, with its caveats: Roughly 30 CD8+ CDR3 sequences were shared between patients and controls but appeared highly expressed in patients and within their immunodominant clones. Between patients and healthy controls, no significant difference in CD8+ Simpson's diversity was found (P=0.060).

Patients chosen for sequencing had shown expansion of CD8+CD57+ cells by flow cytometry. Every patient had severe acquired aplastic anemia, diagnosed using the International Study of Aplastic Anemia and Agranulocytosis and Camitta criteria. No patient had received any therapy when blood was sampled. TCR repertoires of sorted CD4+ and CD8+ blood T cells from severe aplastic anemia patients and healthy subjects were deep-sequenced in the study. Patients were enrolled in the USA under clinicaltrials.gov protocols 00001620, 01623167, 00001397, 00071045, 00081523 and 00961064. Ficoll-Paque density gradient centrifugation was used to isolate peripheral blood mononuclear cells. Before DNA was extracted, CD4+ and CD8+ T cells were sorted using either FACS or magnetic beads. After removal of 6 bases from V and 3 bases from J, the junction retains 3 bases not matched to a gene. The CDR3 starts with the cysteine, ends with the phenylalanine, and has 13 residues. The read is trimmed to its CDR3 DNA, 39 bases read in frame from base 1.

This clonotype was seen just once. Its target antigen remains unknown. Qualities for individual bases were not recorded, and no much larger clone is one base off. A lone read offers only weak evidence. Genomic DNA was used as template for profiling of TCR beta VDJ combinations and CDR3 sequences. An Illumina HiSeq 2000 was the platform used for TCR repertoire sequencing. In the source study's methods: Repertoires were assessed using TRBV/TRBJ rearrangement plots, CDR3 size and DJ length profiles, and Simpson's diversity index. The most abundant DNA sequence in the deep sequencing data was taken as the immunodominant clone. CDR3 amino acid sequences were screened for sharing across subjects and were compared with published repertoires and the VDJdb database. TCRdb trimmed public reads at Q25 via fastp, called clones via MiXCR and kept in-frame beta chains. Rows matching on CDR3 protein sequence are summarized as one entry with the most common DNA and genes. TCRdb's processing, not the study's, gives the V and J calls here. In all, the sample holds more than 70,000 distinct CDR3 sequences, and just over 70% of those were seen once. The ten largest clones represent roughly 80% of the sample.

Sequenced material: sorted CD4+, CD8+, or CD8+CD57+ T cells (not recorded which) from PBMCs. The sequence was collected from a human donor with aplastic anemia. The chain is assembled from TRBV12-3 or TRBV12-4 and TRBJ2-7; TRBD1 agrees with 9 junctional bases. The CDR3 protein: CASSWGQGYEQYF. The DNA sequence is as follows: TGTGCCAGCAGCTGGGGACAGGGCTACGAGCAGTACTTC.